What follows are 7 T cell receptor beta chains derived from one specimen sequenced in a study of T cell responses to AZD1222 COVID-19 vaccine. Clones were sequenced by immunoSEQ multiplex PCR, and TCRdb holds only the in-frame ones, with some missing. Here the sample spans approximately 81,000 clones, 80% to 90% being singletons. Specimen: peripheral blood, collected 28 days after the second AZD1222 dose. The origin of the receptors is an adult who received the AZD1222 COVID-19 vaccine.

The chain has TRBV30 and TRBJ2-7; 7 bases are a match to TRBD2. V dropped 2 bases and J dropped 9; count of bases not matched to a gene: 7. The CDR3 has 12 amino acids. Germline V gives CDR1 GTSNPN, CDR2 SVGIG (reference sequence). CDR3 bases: TGTGCCTGGAGTCGGGGGGAAGTTCGGCAGTACTTC. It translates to CAWSRGEVRQYF.

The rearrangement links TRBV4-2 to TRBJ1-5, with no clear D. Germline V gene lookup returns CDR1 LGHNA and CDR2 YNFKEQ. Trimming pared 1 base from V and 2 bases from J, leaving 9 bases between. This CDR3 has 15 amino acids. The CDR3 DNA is TGTGCCAGCAGCCAAGGGGTTATCGGCAATCAGCCCCAGCATTTT. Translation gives CASSQGVIGNQPQHF.

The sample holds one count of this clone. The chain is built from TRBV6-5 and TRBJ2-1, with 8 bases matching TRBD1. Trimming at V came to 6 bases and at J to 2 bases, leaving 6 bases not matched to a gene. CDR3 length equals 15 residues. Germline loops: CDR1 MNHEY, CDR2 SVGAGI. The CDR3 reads CASRLTGQAYNEQFF. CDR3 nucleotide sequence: TGTGCCAGCAGACTTACGGGACAGGCCTACAATGAGCAGTTCTTC.

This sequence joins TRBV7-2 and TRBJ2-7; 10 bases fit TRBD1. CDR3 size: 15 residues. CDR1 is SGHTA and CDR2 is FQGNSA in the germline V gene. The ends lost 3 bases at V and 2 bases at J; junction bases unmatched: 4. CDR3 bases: TGTGCCAGCAGCTTGAGCGACAGGGGGCCCTACGAGCAGTACTTC. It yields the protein CASSLSDRGPYEQYF.

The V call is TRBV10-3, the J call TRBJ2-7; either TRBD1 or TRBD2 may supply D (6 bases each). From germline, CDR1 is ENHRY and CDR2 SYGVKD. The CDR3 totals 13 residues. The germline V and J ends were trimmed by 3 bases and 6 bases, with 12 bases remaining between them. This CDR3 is CAISEVQGGEQYF. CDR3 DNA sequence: TGTGCCATCAGTGAAGTACAGGGAGGCGAGCAGTACTTC.

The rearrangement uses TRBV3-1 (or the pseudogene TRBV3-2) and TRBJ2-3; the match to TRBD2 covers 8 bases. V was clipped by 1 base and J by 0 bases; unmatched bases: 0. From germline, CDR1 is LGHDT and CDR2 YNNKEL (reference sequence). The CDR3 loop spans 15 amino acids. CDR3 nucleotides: TGTGCCAGCAGCCAAGCTAGCGGGAGCACAGATACGCAGTATTTT. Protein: CASSQASGSTDTQYF.

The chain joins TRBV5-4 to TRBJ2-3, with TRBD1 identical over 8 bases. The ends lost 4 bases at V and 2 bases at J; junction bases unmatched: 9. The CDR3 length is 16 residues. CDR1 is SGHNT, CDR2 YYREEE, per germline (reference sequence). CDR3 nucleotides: TGTGCCAGCAGCAAAGGACAGGGACCCACCACAGATACGCAGTATTTT. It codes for CASSKGQGPTTDTQYF. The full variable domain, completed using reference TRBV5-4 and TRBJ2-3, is ETGVTQSPTHLIKTRGQQVTLRCSSQSGHNTVSWYQQALGQGPQFIFQYYREEENGRGNFPPRFSGLQFPNYSSELNVNALELDDSALYLCASSKGQGPTTDTQYFGPGTRLTVL.